These T cell receptor beta chains were read from a single sample in a study of shared clonotypes between healthy human individuals. This table comes from immunoSEQ multiplex PCR, and its TCRdb copy is limited to in-frame clones, with some not included. In the table there are some 2,500,000 clones, 90% to 95% of which are singletons. The sequencing sample was made of naive CD4+ T cells from PBMCs. All receptors derive from a man between 18 and 35 years old in good health. Some clones in this sample may be carry-over from other donors' samples. Both conserved end residues are part of each CDR3. Fields, in order: D gene, V gene, J gene, clone size, CDR3 protein, CDR3 DNA. D genes are given only for firm matches. Clone sizes are given selectively: once, few, many, or a class where the clone is expanded.

-	TRBV11-3	TRBJ2-3	-	CASSLRGPTDTQYF	TGTGCCAGCAGCTTACGAGGCCCCACAGATACGCAGTATTTT
TRBD1	TRBV28	TRBJ1-3	once	CASSVTGGGTGNTIYF	TGTGCCAGCAGTGTGACAGGGGGCGGCACTGGAAACACCATATATTTT
TRBD2	TRBV4-2	TRBJ2-3	-	CASSQESSGDTDTQYF	TGTGCCAGCAGCCAGGAATCTAGCGGCGACACAGATACGCAGTATTTT
-	TRBV28	TRBJ1-5	-	CASSRINQPQHF	TGTGCCAGCTCGCGGATAAATCAGCCCCAGCATTTT
-	TRBV29-1	TRBJ1-1	few	CSAELIRYTEAFF	TGCAGCGCTGAACTGATCCGGTACACTGAAGCTTTCTTT
TRBD1	TRBV27	TRBJ2-5	-	CASSLKGQRETQYF	TGTGCCAGCAGCCTTAAGGGACAGAGGGAGACCCAGTACTTC
-	TRBV28	TRBJ1-2	-	CASSLDVGPGYGYTF	TGTGCCAGCAGTTTAGATGTAGGGCCAGGCTATGGCTACACCTTC
-	TRBV11-1	TRBJ2-1	-	CASSTAPDGYNEQFF	TGTGCCAGCAGCACCGCCCCCGATGGGTACAATGAGCAGTTCTTC
TRBD2	TRBV5-4	TRBJ2-7	-	CASSFVGGRGYEQYF	TGTGCCAGCAGCTTTGTCGGCGGGAGGGGTTACGAGCAGTACTTC
-	TRBV4-2	TRBJ2-3	-	CASSRRVSGQADTQYF	TGTGCCAGCAGCAGAAGGGTCAGCGGGCAAGCAGATACGCAGTATTTT
-	TRBV6-4	TRBJ2-1	-	CASSEEGAINEQFF	TGTGCCAGCAGTGAGGAGGGGGCAATCAATGAGCAGTTCTTC
TRBD2	TRBV7-3	TRBJ2-3	-	CASSPIFSGSTDTQYF	TGTGCCAGCAGCCCTATCTTTAGCGGGAGCACAGATACGCAGTATTTT
TRBD2	TRBV7-2	TRBJ2-7	-	CASSLGAAGGPYEQYF	TGTGCCAGCAGCTTAGGAGCAGCGGGAGGTCCCTACGAGCAGTACTTC
-	TRBV7-9	TRBJ1-2	-	CASSLNQGSRGYTF	TGTGCCAGCAGCTTAAACCAGGGGTCGAGGGGCTACACCTTC
-	TRBV28	TRBJ1-1	-	CASRRFMNTEAFF	TGTGCCAGCCGACGGTTTATGAACACTGAAGCTTTCTTT
TRBD1	TRBV7-9	TRBJ1-4	-	CASSFGKDRGFEKLFF	TGTGCCAGCAGCTTCGGAAAGGACAGGGGCTTTGAAAAACTGTTTTTT
-	TRBV30	TRBJ1-1	few	CAWSRDTEAFF	TGTGCCTGGAGTAGGGACACTGAAGCTTTCTTT
-	TRBV18	TRBJ2-7	-	CASSPNTASYEQYF	TGTGCCAGCTCACCTAACACTGCCTCCTACGAGCAGTACTTC
-	TRBV7-9	TRBJ2-1	-	CASSPHRVGEQFF	TGTGCCAGCAGCCCCCACCGCGTCGGTGAGCAGTTCTTC
TRBD1	TRBV5-1	TRBJ2-3	once	CASSPGGLNTQYF	TGCGCCAGCAGCCCAGGGGGTTTGAATACGCAGTATTTT
-	TRBV11-2	TRBJ2-1	-	CASSSTVIEQFF	TGTGCCAGCAGCTCAACCGTGATTGAGCAGTTCTTC
-	TRBV30	TRBJ1-6	once	CAWTQTSYDSPLHF	TGTGCCTGGACTCAGACCTCCTATGATTCACCCCTCCACTTT
-	TRBV28	TRBJ2-1	-	CASSLGPSRGSNEQFF	TGTGCCAGCAGCCTGGGACCCAGTAGGGGAAGCAATGAGCAGTTCTTC
-	TRBV10-3	TRBJ1-2	-	CAISEGEGENGYTF	TGTGCCATCAGTGAAGGGGAAGGGGAAAACGGCTACACCTTC
TRBD2	TRBV4-2	TRBJ2-1	-	CASSPIAGNNEQFF	TGTGCCAGCAGCCCTATAGCGGGTAACAATGAGCAGTTCTTC
TRBD2	TRBV19	TRBJ2-2	-	CASSNWYGLAGGADNGELFF	TGTGCCAGTAGTAACTGGTATGGACTAGCGGGAGGGGCCGACAACGGGGAGCTGTTTTTT
-	TRBV7-9	TRBJ2-7	-	CASSREVFDEQYF	TGTGCCAGCAGCCGAGAGGTCTTCGACGAGCAGTACTTC
-	TRBV18	TRBJ1-5	few	CASSPPSPIRGSQPQHF	TGTGCCAGCTCACCACCGTCTCCTATAAGGGGAAGTCAGCCCCAGCATTTT
TRBD1	TRBV10-3	TRBJ2-3	-	CAISTGGWDTQYF	TGTGCCATCAGTACAGGGGGTTGGGATACGCAGTATTTT
-	TRBV27	TRBJ1-5	-	CASSSLGRGGQPQHF	TGTGCCAGCAGTTCCCTGGGCAGGGGAGGACAGCCCCAGCATTTT
TRBD1	TRBV7-6	TRBJ2-5	-	CASSLGDRVQETQYF	TGTGCCAGCAGCTTAGGGGACAGGGTACAAGAGACCCAGTACTTC